This entry describes one T cell receptor beta chain. The data stem from a study of blood T cell repertoires in COVID-19. Assay used: immunoSEQ multiplex PCR; TCRdb lists only in-frame clones, some missing. The data hold tens of thousands of clones, with roughly 70% observed a single time. The sequenced sample was peripheral blood. This clonotype was sampled from a man aged 65 to 85 with acute or convalescent COVID-19.

In DNA, the CDR3 is TGTGCCAGCTCACCACCGAAACTAGCGGGAGGGAATGAGCAGTTCTTC. It codes for CASSPPKLAGGNEQFF. The rearrangement uses TRBV18 and TRBJ2-1; 13 nucleotides match TRBD2. The CDR3 sequence is 16 residues long. Germline CDR1 and CDR2: KGHSH and LQKENI. V shed 0 bases and J 7 bases; nucleotides not matched to a gene: 3. Together with reference TRBV18 and TRBJ2-1, the CDR3 gives the full variable domain: NAGVMQNPRHLVRRRGQEARLRCSPMKGHSHVYWYRQLPEEGLKFMVYLQKENIIDESGMPKERFSAEFPKEGPSILRIQQVVRGDSAAYFCASSPPKLAGGNEQFFGPGTRLTVL.